The 21 T cell receptor beta chains presented below share a single source sample, sequenced in a study of beta chain features in type 1 diabetes. The isolated RNA, all of it, was reverse transcribed, so expressed TCRB transcripts were what got sequenced. The table came from immunoSEQ multiplex PCR; TCRdb's copy has only in-frame clones and leaves some out. The sample consists of 310,000 or so clones, 9.5% to 11% of them appearing once. Input material: naive CD4+ T cells from blood. These receptors all stem from a woman aged 25 to 39 in good health.

This clone was observed a handful of times. CDR3 in DNA: TGTGCCAGCGGGACTAGCTACAATGAGCAGTTCTTC. Translating it yields CASGTSYNEQFF. The rearrangement uses TRBV6-6 and TRBJ2-1, with 8 positions matching TRBD2. V shed 8 bases, J shed 3 bases, and the junction held 0 bases outside the gene matches. Germline V gene lookup returns CDR1 MNHNY and CDR2 SVGAGI (reference sequence). This CDR3 spans 12 amino acids.

The chain links TRBV10-3 to TRBJ2-5, with 11 bases fitting TRBD2. CDR1 and CDR2 from the germline V gene are ENHRY and SYGVKD. The CDR3 consists of 18 residues. The ends lost 0 bases at V and 0 bases at J; junction bases unmatched: 6. Here the CDR3 DNA reads TGTGCCATCAGTGAGTCGCTGGGACTAGCGGAGGACCAAGAGACCCAGTACTTC. It codes for CAISESLGLAEDQETQYF.

The chain employs TRBV9 and TRBJ2-2, with TRBD1 identical over 10 bases. The length of the CDR3 is 17 residues. J was trimmed by 3 bases and V by 0 bases; bases with no gene match: 5. Germline V gene data show CDR1 as SGDLS and CDR2 as YYNGEE. CDR3 nucleotide sequence: TGTGCCAGCAGCGTAGGGCTGGGACAGGGGCACACCGGGGAGCTGTTTTTT. As protein: CASSVGLGQGHTGELFF.

The V gene is TRBV11-1, the J gene TRBJ2-2; unclear D gene. V was trimmed by 6 bases and J by 3 bases, leaving 14 bases between them. The CDR3 sequence is 15 residues long. The germline V gene has CDR1 SGHAT and CDR2 FQDESV (reference sequence). CDR3 sequence (DNA): TGTGCCAGCAGTTTTTCAGACACAGACACCGGGGAGCTGTTTTTT. This codes for CASSFSDTDTGELFF. Filled out from reference TRBV11-1 and TRBJ2-2, the complete variable domain reads EAEVAQSPRYKITEKSQAVAFWCDPISGHATLYWYRQILGQGPELLVQFQDESVVDDSQLPKDRFSAERLKGVDSTLKIQPAELGDSAMYLCASSFSDTDTGELFFGEGSRLTVL.

In the case of this clone: Other DNA sequences within the sample encode an identical CDR3. This chain uses TRBV9 with TRBJ1-2; D unclear. CDR3 length equals 13 residues. Germline values: CDR1 SGDLS, CDR2 YYNGEE. V lost 2 bases, J lost 2 bases, and 7 bases lay in between. The CDR3, as DNA: TGTGCCAGCAGCGTTGTGCAGAACTATGGCTACACCTTC. Translated, it gives CASSVVQNYGYTF.

In its sample, this clone was seen a few times. This chain uses TRBV18 with TRBJ2-7, with 7 positions matching TRBD2. The CDR3 is 14 residues long. The germline CDR1 and CDR2 sequences are KGHSH and LQKENI. Unmatched junction bases numbered 5, after V lost 2 bases and J lost 4 bases. CDR3 loop: CASSPDSSGYEQYF. The DNA for the CDR3 is TGTGCCAGCTCACCAGACTCTAGCGGATACGAGCAGTACTTC.

This chain connects TRBV18 to TRBJ1-2; TRBD1 is a possible D gene (6 bases). Trimming pared 1 base from V and 0 bases from J, leaving 9 bases between. The CDR3 extends over 15 amino acids. Looked up from germline, CDR1 is KGHSH and CDR2 is LQKENI. The CDR3 sequence: CASSPQDSTNYGYTF. For the CDR3, the DNA is TGTGCCAGCTCACCACAGGACAGTACTAACTATGGCTACACCTTC.

This clone showed up just a few times. The J gene is TRBJ1-1, the V gene TRBV5-8; D gene unclear. The CDR3 has 14 amino acids. Germline V gene data show CDR1 as SGHTS and CDR2 as YDEGEE. The germline V and J ends were trimmed by 2 bases and 4 bases, with 12 bases remaining between them. The CDR3 here is CASSLEGGGTEAFF. The CDR3 DNA reads TGTGCCAGCAGCTTAGAAGGAGGAGGCACTGAAGCTTTCTTT. Full variable domain (outside the CDR3, taken from reference TRBV5-8 and TRBJ1-1): EAGVTQSPTHLIKTRGQQATLRCSPISGHTSVYWYQQALGLGLQFLLWYDEGEERNRGNFPPRFSGRQFPNYSSELNVNALELEDSALYLCASSLEGGGTEAFFGQGTRLTVV.

This clone has only a few counts. This chain joins TRBV19 and TRBJ2-2; 7 nucleotides align to TRBD1. The CDR3 consists of 15 residues. Germline lookup yields CDR1 LNHDA and CDR2 SQIVND (reference sequence). The V and J ends lost 3 bases and 0 bases, in that order; junction bases with no gene match: 1. The CDR3 sequence is CASSIGTANTGELFF. In DNA form, the CDR3 reads TGTGCCAGTAGTATCGGGACAGCGAACACCGGGGAGCTGTTTTTT.

This clone was picked up a small number of times. The J gene is TRBJ1-5, the V gene TRBV5-1; weak D call: TRBD1 (5 bases). V was clipped by 0 bases and J by 6 bases, with 13 bases between them. Germline CDR1 and CDR2: SGHRS and YFSETQ. The CDR3 covers 15 residues. CDR3 sequence reads: CASSLAGVSGQPQHF. The CDR3 DNA sequence: TGCGCCAGCAGCTTGGCGGGGGTTTCCGGTCAGCCCCAGCATTTT.

This clone turned up a few times. This sequence joins TRBV2 and TRBJ2-7; a weak D match, TRBD2 (7 bases). This CDR3 contains 14 residues. Germline V lookup: CDR1 SNHLY, CDR2 FYNNEI. Trimming removed 8 bases from V and 2 bases from J, with 16 bases in between. DNA of the CDR3: TGTGCCAGCGAGGGGGAGGGAAGGGCCTACGAGCAGTACTTC. Encoded protein: CASEGEGRAYEQYF.

This clone was seen a few times. CDR3 sequence (DNA): TGTGCCAGCAGCTACCAGGACGGACTCGACTACGAGCAGTACTTC. Translation gives CASSYQDGLDYEQYF. The V call is TRBV7-2, the J call TRBJ2-7, with TRBD2 as a possible D gene (5 bases). CDR3 length: 15 amino acids. V shed 4 bases and J shed 3 bases, with 16 bases lying between them. Germline V gene lookup returns CDR1 SGHTA and CDR2 FQGNSA.

The chain carries TRBV28 and TRBJ2-3, with D possibly matching TRBD1 (8 bases). There are 17 residues in the CDR3. CDR1 MDHEN and CDR2 SYDVKM come from the germline V gene. Trimming pared 6 bases from V and 0 bases from J, leaving 19 bases between. As DNA, the CDR3 is TGTGCCAGCAGCGGACTAGGACAGGGTGGGAGCACAGATACGCAGTATTTT. Translating it yields CASSGLGQGGSTDTQYF.

In its sample, this clone was seen a few times. This rearrangement joins TRBV29-1 to TRBJ1-3; D perhaps matches TRBD1 (6 bases). Germline CDR1 is SQVTM and CDR2 is ANQGSEA. The CDR3 totals 13 residues. The germline V and J ends were trimmed by 5 bases and 4 bases, with 12 bases remaining between them. In nucleotides, the CDR3 is TGCAGCGTTTTCAACAGGGTGGGAAACACCATATATTTT. This gives the protein CSVFNRVGNTIYF.

Only a few counts were recorded for this clone. The CDR3 DNA reads as TGTGCCAGCTGTCCGTACGGCGGGTATTACGAGCAGTACTTC. It is translated as CASCPYGGYYEQYF. The chain couples TRBV9 to TRBJ2-7; TRBD2 is a possible D gene (5 bases). The V gene lost 7 bases and the J gene lost 4 bases, with 18 bases spanning the gap. The CDR3 loop spans 14 amino acids. Germline V gives CDR1 SGDLS, CDR2 YYNGEE.

This clone was found a few times. The V gene is TRBV18, the J gene TRBJ2-1, with TRBD2 as a possible D gene (6 bases). V was cut by 0 bases and J by 10 bases, with 25 bases left in between. Germline CDR1 and CDR2: KGHSH and LQKENI. This CDR3 has 18 amino acids. The CDR3 region is CASSPPSIAGSAHGEQFF. The DNA for the CDR3 is TGTGCCAGCTCACCACCGAGTATCGCGGGATCGGCGCACGGCGAGCAGTTCTTC.

J is TRBJ1-4 and V is TRBV6-6; 7 nucleotides align to TRBD1. Germline-derived CDR1 and CDR2 are MNHNY and SVGAGI (reference sequence). V shed 6 bases and J 2 bases; nucleotides not matched to a gene: 3. CDR3 length: 14 residues. This CDR3 reads CASRIQGTNEKLFF. The CDR3 region has the DNA TGTGCCAGCAGGATACAGGGGACTAATGAAAAACTGTTTTTT.

The chain carries TRBV28 and TRBJ1-1; TRBD1 might be the D (6 bases). Between the trimmed V and J ends, which lost 6 bases and 4 bases, there was a span of 15 bases. The CDR3 sequence is 14 residues long. Germline V gene sequence: CDR1 MDHEN, CDR2 SYDVKM. The CDR3 is CASSSGQPGTEAFF. CDR3 bases: TGTGCCAGCAGCAGCGGACAGCCGGGCACTGAAGCTTTCTTT.

The chain carries TRBV5-4 and TRBJ2-5; possible D gene TRBD2, 6 bases. The germline V gene encodes CDR1 SGHNT and CDR2 YYREEE (reference sequence). V lost 4 bases and J lost 2, with 12 bases in between. The CDR3 extends over 14 amino acids. CDR3 coding DNA: TGTGCCAGCAGCCTACTTAGCGGACAAGAGACCCAGTACTTC. Protein sequence: CASSLLSGQETQYF.

This clone has just a few counts. The gene calls are TRBV19 and TRBJ2-1, with a possible D match to TRBD2 (6 bases). The CDR3 length is 16 residues. Per the germline V gene, CDR1 is LNHDA and CDR2 is SQIVND (reference sequence). Trimming took off 4 bases at V and 9 bases at J, with 22 bases between the two ends. CDR3 loop: CASSTGTPRQIGEQFF. CDR3 coding DNA: TGTGCCAGTAGTACCGGGACTCCCCGCCAGATTGGTGAGCAGTTCTTC.

This clone was detected a few times. This CDR3 reads CASSQESSGRIGELFF. The CDR3 region has the DNA TGTGCCAGCAGCCAAGAGTCTAGCGGGAGGATCGGGGAGCTGTTTTTT. The V and J genes are TRBV4-2 and TRBJ2-2; 11 positions agree with TRBD2. The CDR3 is 16 residues long. V lost 0 bases to trimming and J lost 7 bases; unmatched junction nucleotides: 4. The germline V gene has CDR1 LGHNA and CDR2 YNFKEQ.